A single sample is the source of the 31 T cell receptor beta chains below, sequenced in a study of blood T cell repertoires in COVID-19. Libraries were prepared by immunoSEQ multiplex PCR; TCRdb keeps only in-frame clonotypes and omits some of them. The sample holds approximately 480,000 clones, approximately 89% seen once. The sequenced sample was peripheral blood. Receptors originate from a young man with COVID-19, enrolled during active disease.

The chain joins TRBV3-1 (or the pseudogene TRBV3-2) to TRBJ1-1; 7 nucleotides match TRBD1. Germline CDR1 is LGHDT and CDR2 is YNNKEL (reference sequence). The V segment lost 6 bases and the J segment 4 bases; nucleotides outside the gene matches: 8. This CDR3 comprises 14 residues. The CDR3 sequence is CASRNLQGGTEAFF. Here the CDR3 DNA reads TGTGCCAGCAGAAATCTGCAGGGGGGCACTGAAGCTTTCTTT.

This chain joins TRBV2 and TRBJ2-5; possible D gene TRBD2, 6 bases. Germline V gives CDR1 SNHLY, CDR2 FYNNEI. V lost 6 bases and J 2 bases, leaving 10 bases between the germline ends. This CDR3 is built from 13 residues. This CDR3 reads CASRRAGQETQYF. The CDR3 bases are TGTGCCAGCAGGCGGGCGGGACAAGAGACCCAGTACTTC.

The V gene is TRBV9, the J gene TRBJ1-2; D remains unclear. Germline CDR1 is SGDLS and CDR2 is YYNGEE. CDR3 length: 13 residues. Trimming shortened V by 0 bases and J by 1 base, and 4 bases separated the two germline ends. The CDR3 sequence is CASSVEYNYGYTF. The CDR3 DNA is TGTGCCAGCAGCGTAGAATATAACTATGGCTACACCTTC.

The V and J genes are TRBV7-9 and TRBJ2-7, with a possible D match to TRBD2 (5 bases). Germline CDR1 reads SEHNR; CDR2 reads FQNEAQ (reference sequence). This CDR3 region has 11 residues. V lost 2 bases, J lost 7 bases, and 6 bases lay in between. CDR3 in amino acids: CASSLTGEQYF. The DNA for the CDR3 is TGTGCCAGCAGCTTAACGGGGGAGCAGTACTTC.

The chain uses TRBV28 and TRBJ2-3; 8 nucleotides align to TRBD2. Germline V lookup: CDR1 MDHEN, CDR2 SYDVKM. Unmatched junction bases numbered 8, after V lost 3 bases and J lost 3 bases. The CDR3 loop spans 16 amino acids. CDR3 DNA sequence: TGTGCCAGCAGTTTCGGGCGGGGGGTCCGAACAGATACGCAGTATTTT. Translating gives CASSFGRGVRTDTQYF.

The V and J genes are TRBV9 and TRBJ2-2; D not certain. Looked up from germline, CDR1 is SGDLS and CDR2 is YYNGEE. Trimming pared 4 bases from V and 4 bases from J, leaving 5 bases between. The CDR3 length is 12 residues. CDR3 DNA: TGTGCCAGCAGCCCTATCACCGGGGAGCTGTTTTTT. Its protein product is CASSPITGELFF.

J is TRBJ2-6 and V is TRBV5-4, with a possible D match to TRBD1 (5 bases). Germline assignment: CDR1 SGHNT and CDR2 YYREEE (reference sequence). The CDR3 has 15 residues. V was cut by 4 bases and J by 1 base, with 9 bases left in between. Here the CDR3 reads CASSQQGSGANVLTF. The CDR3 DNA follows: TGTGCCAGCAGCCAGCAGGGTTCTGGGGCCAACGTCCTGACTTTC.

The chain links TRBV5-4 to TRBJ2-7; no clear D gene. This CDR3 has 14 residues. Germline V gene lookup returns CDR1 SGHNT and CDR2 YYREEE (reference sequence). Trimming removed 1 base from V and 3 bases from J, with 11 bases in between. CDR3 in amino acids: CASSLSGYLYEQYF. CDR3 nucleotide sequence: TGTGCCAGCAGCTTGTCAGGTTACCTCTACGAGCAGTACTTC.

This clone occurred once. The chain has TRBV5-4 and TRBJ1-5; D is unresolved. The CDR3 is 12 residues long. The V gene lost 0 bases and the J gene lost 6 bases, with 4 bases spanning the gap. Germline CDR1 and CDR2: SGHNT and YYREEE (reference sequence). The CDR3 DNA reads TGTGCCAGCAGCTTGGCCGGTCAGCCCCAGCATTTT. Protein sequence: CASSLAGQPQHF.

The chain couples TRBV5-1 to TRBJ2-3, with D uncertain. The CDR3 extends over 16 amino acids. The V gene's germline CDR1 is SGHRS and CDR2 YFSETQ. The germline V and J ends were trimmed by 0 bases and 0 bases, with 11 bases remaining between them. The DNA of the CDR3 is TGCGCCAGCAGCTTGGCGTCACAGCATAGCACAGATACGCAGTATTTT. It translates to CASSLASQHSTDTQYF.

The chain couples TRBV4-1 to TRBJ2-3, with TRBD2 matching over 12 bases. This CDR3 is built from 18 residues. Trimming removed 2 bases from V and 4 bases from J; junction bases left unmatched: 10. Germline V gives CDR1 MGHRA, CDR2 YSYEKL. Written as DNA, the CDR3 is TGCGCCAGCAGCCAAAGACTAGCGGGAGCACTAGTAGCAGATACGCAGTATTTT. Encoded protein: CASSQRLAGALVADTQYF.

In its sample, this clone was seen once. The rearrangement links TRBV7-6 to TRBJ2-3; maybe TRBD2 (7 bases). CDR1 and CDR2 from the germline V gene are SGHVS and FNYEAQ. The V and J ends lost 5 bases and 9 bases respectively, with 24 bases between them. This CDR3 contains 16 residues. The CDR3 reads CASSPPQGLAVGTQYF. The CDR3 DNA reads as TGTGCCAGCAGCCCACCTCAGGGGCTAGCGGTTGGGACGCAGTATTTT.

The chain recombines TRBV5-4 with TRBJ2-3; 9 bases align to TRBD1. The V gene's germline CDR1 is SGHNT and CDR2 YYREEE (reference sequence). V lost 2 bases to trimming and J lost 2 bases; unmatched junction nucleotides: 3. The CDR3 spans 15 residues. The CDR3 DNA follows: TGTGCCAGCAGCTTCCGGGACAGGGACACAGATACGCAGTATTTT. Encoded protein: CASSFRDRDTDTQYF.

The chain recombines TRBV29-1 with TRBJ2-5; 8 bases are a match to TRBD1. Looked up from germline, CDR1 is SQVTM and CDR2 is ANQGSEA. The CDR3 is made up of 14 amino acids. V dropped 3 bases and J dropped 5; count of bases not matched to a gene: 8. The CDR3 loop is CSVERRGLGETQYF. In DNA form, the CDR3 reads TGCAGCGTTGAGCGCAGGGGGCTAGGGGAGACCCAGTACTTC.

The CDR3 bases are TGTGCCTGGAGCACGGGGTGGGTATCGTACACCGGGGAGCTGTTTTTT. It translates to CAWSTGWVSYTGELFF. The chain employs TRBV30 and TRBJ2-2, with D possibly being TRBD2 (5 bases). With 3 bases removed from V and 3 bases from J, the gap between germline ends came to 17 bases. Germline V CDR1 and CDR2: GTSNPN, SVGIG (reference sequence). There are 16 residues in the CDR3.

The chain recombines TRBV7-9 with TRBJ2-1; D remains ambiguous. Germline lookup yields CDR1 SEHNR and CDR2 FQNEAQ (reference sequence). V lost 5 bases and J 7 bases, leaving 12 bases between the germline ends. This CDR3 has 13 amino acids. In DNA, the CDR3 is TGTGCCAGCAGCCCCTTCCCGGGTAATGAGCAGTTCTTC. This encodes CASSPFPGNEQFF.

This clone was recorded only once. The same CDR3 arises from other DNA sequences in this sample as well. The chain has TRBV5-1 and TRBJ1-5; D not resolved. The CDR3 is made up of 14 amino acids. Trimming stripped 0 bases from V and 2 bases from J, with 6 bases between. Germline values: CDR1 SGHRS, CDR2 YFSETQ. The CDR3 region has the DNA TGCGCCAGCAGCTTGGACGGGGGCAATCAGCCCCAGCATTTT. It encodes CASSLDGGNQPQHF.

This clone was seen a handful of times. The chain couples TRBV13 to TRBJ2-7, with a weak D call TRBD2 (6 bases). Germline assignment: CDR1 PRHDT and CDR2 FYEKMQ (reference sequence). The V end was cut by 7 bases, the J end by 3 bases, with 16 bases between. CDR3 length: 14 residues. CDR3 region: CASTLGVSGYEQYF. The CDR3 DNA is TGTGCCAGCACCCTAGGGGTTAGCGGCTACGAGCAGTACTTC.

The V call is TRBV24-1, the J call TRBJ1-2, with D maybe TRBD1 (6 bases). The length of the CDR3 is 15 residues. Trimming pared 9 bases from V and 0 bases from J, leaving 16 bases between. Per the germline V gene, CDR1 is KGHDR and CDR2 is SFDVKD. Here the CDR3 DNA reads TGTGCCACCGCGGGGGGCTCGGGGGCTAACTATGGCTACACCTTC. It codes for CATAGGSGANYGYTF.

In this sample, this clone turned up once. The gene calls are TRBV2 and TRBJ2-1; 8 nucleotides align to TRBD1. The CDR3 totals 15 residues. The J segment lost 9 bases and the V segment lost 0 bases, leaving 7 bases of the junction unmatched. Germline CDR1 and CDR2: SNHLY and FYNNEI. CDR3 protein: CASSEAGQVSGEQFF. CDR3 in DNA: TGTGCCAGCAGTGAAGCGGGACAGGTATCGGGTGAGCAGTTCTTC.

V is TRBV12-3 or TRBV12-4 and J is TRBJ1-2; D is perhaps TRBD1 (6 bases). V was clipped by 6 bases and J by 3 bases, with 8 bases between them. This CDR3 is 12 amino acids long. CDR3 coding DNA: TGTGCCAGCAGACAGGGCGACTATGGCTACACCTTC. Translation gives CASRQGDYGYTF.

This clone was observed a single time. The chain joins TRBV5-4 to TRBJ2-1; 8 bases agree with TRBD1. The germline CDR1 and CDR2 sequences are SGHNT and YYREEE (reference sequence). This CDR3 has 15 residues. V dropped 4 bases and J dropped 0; count of bases not matched to a gene: 3. CDR3 DNA sequence: TGTGCCAGCAGCGCGGGACAGGCCTCCTACAATGAGCAGTTCTTC. As protein: CASSAGQASYNEQFF.

The gene calls are TRBV13 and TRBJ2-3, with D possibly being TRBD2 (6 bases). The CDR3 spans 17 residues. Trimming removed 5 bases from V and 5 bases from J, with 23 bases in between. The germline gives CDR1 PRHDT, CDR2 FYEKMQ (reference sequence). CDR3 sequence reads: CASSRNAGEQGGDTQYF. The CDR3 DNA reads TGTGCCAGCAGCCGCAACGCTGGGGAGCAGGGAGGAGATACGCAGTATTTT.

V gene TRBV9 combines with J gene TRBJ2-7; TRBD1 might be the D (6 bases). Germline loops: CDR1 SGDLS, CDR2 YYNGEE. The ends were cut back, 4 bases at V and 2 bases at J, with 13 bases in the middle. This CDR3 region has 14 residues. In DNA form, the CDR3 reads TGTGCCAGCAGCCCACGGGACACAGCCTACGAGCAGTACTTC. This translates into CASSPRDTAYEQYF.

In this sample, this clone turned up once. The chain uses TRBV2 and TRBJ1-1; D gene uncertain. Trimming cost V 3 bases and J 1 base, with 6 bases left between them. The germline V gene has CDR1 SNHLY and CDR2 FYNNEI. The CDR3 has 13 amino acids. CDR3 nucleotides: TGTGCCAGCAGTGAGGACTGGAACACTGAAGCTTTCTTT. This gives the protein CASSEDWNTEAFF.

The chain has TRBV24-1 and TRBJ1-2; 10 bases line up with TRBD1. Germline assignment: CDR1 KGHDR and CDR2 SFDVKD. CDR3 length: 16 amino acids. Losses at the gene ends were 3 bases for V and 7 bases for J; bases not matched to a gene: 10. The CDR3 loop is CATSDHRQGAMGGYTF. The CDR3 nucleotides read TGTGCCACCAGTGATCATCGACAGGGGGCTATGGGTGGCTACACCTTC.

The CDR3 DNA follows: TGTGCCAGCAGGGGAACAGGGGGCTATGGACTCCCCCTCCACTTT. It specifies CASRGTGGYGLPLHF. The V call is TRBV27, the J call TRBJ1-6, with 9 bases matching TRBD1. This CDR3 is 15 amino acids long. Trimming took 6 bases from V and 13 from J; bases not matched to a gene: 13. Germline V CDR1 and CDR2: MNHEY, SMNVEV (reference sequence).

The chain joins TRBV3-1 (or the pseudogene TRBV3-2) to TRBJ1-2, with D possibly matching TRBD1 (6 bases). Trimming stripped 4 bases from V and 8 bases from J, with 26 bases between. The CDR3 is 17 residues long. The germline V gene encodes CDR1 LGHDT and CDR2 YNNKEL (reference sequence). The CDR3, as DNA: TGTGCCAGCAGCCTTGGGCAGGGGCCAAAAGGGGTGGAGGGCTACACCTTC. The encoded protein is CASSLGQGPKGVEGYTF.

The gene calls are TRBV29-1 and TRBJ1-2; D ambiguous. The CDR3 is made up of 13 amino acids. Trimming removed 3 bases from V and 2 bases from J, with 10 bases in between. Germline CDR1 and CDR2: SQVTM and ANQGSEA. The CDR3 loop reads CSVDHQRNYGYTF. CDR3 nucleotides: TGCAGCGTTGATCATCAGCGAAACTATGGCTACACCTTC.

V gene TRBV6-5 combines with J gene TRBJ2-7; 7 bases line up with TRBD1. This CDR3 spans 14 amino acids. Trimming took 8 bases from V and 0 from J; bases not matched to a gene: 7. Looked up from germline, CDR1 is MNHEY and CDR2 is SVGAGI. CDR3 sequence: CASRGSGGSYEQYF. DNA of the CDR3: TGTGCCAGCCGAGGGTCAGGGGGCTCCTACGAGCAGTACTTC.

V is TRBV7-8 and J is TRBJ1-6; 8 bases map to TRBD1. Germline V gene data show CDR1 as SGHVS and CDR2 as FQNEAQ. V shed 6 bases, J shed 9 bases, and the junction held 10 bases outside the gene matches. This CDR3 spans 15 amino acids. The CDR3 sequence is CASSVDRAVGSPLHF. In nucleotides, the CDR3 is TGTGCCAGCAGTGTGGACAGGGCGGTAGGTTCACCCCTCCACTTT.